The 11 T cell receptor beta chains given below trace back to one sample, sequenced in a study of beta chain features in type 1 diabetes. Study-level results: For Type 1 diabetes patients, all four CD4+ subsets carried TCRB CDR3s that were moderately but significantly shorter.

What these receptors recognize is not known. Sequenced material consisted of expressed TCRB transcripts (all of the isolated RNA was reverse transcribed). Sequencing used immunoSEQ multiplex PCR; TCRdb keeps in-frame clones, though not all of them. This sample has some 350,000 clones; roughly 14% occur once, and the top ten carry 0.015%. Sequencing was carried out using naive CD4+ T cells from blood. The origin of the receptors is a woman aged 18 to 35 with type 1 diabetes.

V usage is TRBV10-3 and J usage is TRBJ2-7, with a weak D call TRBD1 (6 bases). The CDR3 contains 14 residues. The V gene's germline CDR1 is ENHRY and CDR2 SYGVKD. Trimming removed 3 bases from V and 0 bases from J, with 9 bases in between. In DNA form, the CDR3 reads TGTGCCATCAGTGAAGGGGGAAGCTCCTACGAGCAGTACGTC. Translating it yields CAISEGGSSYEQYV.

The chain recombines TRBV6-5 with TRBJ2-2; D is unclear. V dropped 10 bases and J dropped 0 bases, with 9 bases sitting between them. Germline-derived CDR1 and CDR2 are MNHEY and SVGAGI. The CDR3 is 13 residues long. The CDR3 sequence is CATRRSNTGELFF. CDR3 coding DNA: TGTGCCACCAGGCGGTCGAACACCGGGGAGCTGTTTTTT.

V is TRBV28 and J is TRBJ2-5; 8 bases are a match to TRBD2. CDR1 and CDR2 (germline): MDHEN, SYDVKM. The ends lost 2 bases at V and 1 base at J; junction bases unmatched: 3. The CDR3 covers 15 residues. For the CDR3, the DNA is TGTGCCAGCAGTTTACTAGCGGGTTTCCAAGAGACCCAGTACTTC. Its translation: CASSLLAGFQETQYF. The full variable domain, with the rest looked up from reference TRBV28 and TRBJ2-5, is DVKVTQSSRYLVKRTGEKVFLECVQDMDHENMFWYRQDPGLGLRLIYFSYDVKMKEKGDIPEGYSVSREKKERFSLILESASTNQTSMYLCASSLLAGFQETQYFGPGTRLLVL.

The chain links TRBV2 to TRBJ1-2, with 11 bases aligning to TRBD1. This CDR3 spans 14 amino acids. The germline V gene encodes CDR1 SNHLY and CDR2 FYNNEI. With V trimmed by 2 bases and J by 7 bases, 3 bases remained unmatched. The CDR3: CASSEQDRGLGYTF. In nucleotides, the CDR3 is TGTGCCAGCAGTGAACAGGACAGGGGGCTTGGCTACACCTTC.

The chain is built from TRBV7-2 and TRBJ2-7, with 7 bases aligning to TRBD1. Trimming at V came to 3 bases and at J to 2 bases, leaving 4 bases not matched to a gene. CDR1 and CDR2 from the germline V gene are SGHTA and FQGNSA. The CDR3 has 14 residues. The CDR3 DNA is TGTGCCAGCAGCTTGTGGCAGGGGGCCTACGAGCAGTACTTC. Protein product: CASSLWQGAYEQYF.

This clone was counted between two and nine times. This chain joins TRBV4-3 and TRBJ2-2; no definite D call. Germline V lookup: CDR1 LGHNA, CDR2 YSLEER. With 1 base removed from V and 3 bases from J, the gap between germline ends came to 9 bases. There are 15 residues in the CDR3. The chain's CDR3 is CASSQGSGHTGELFF. The CDR3 DNA sequence: TGCGCCAGCAGCCAAGGTTCAGGCCACACCGGGGAGCTGTTTTTT.

This clone has only a few counts. V and J are TRBV29-1 and TRBJ1-1, with a weak D call TRBD1 (5 bases). V shed 4 bases and J shed 4 bases, with 19 bases lying between them. Germline V CDR1 and CDR2: SQVTM, ANQGSEA. CDR3 length: 15 amino acids. CDR3 sequence reads: CSVARDSNLGTEAFF. As DNA, the CDR3 is TGCAGCGTTGCCCGGGACTCCAACCTGGGCACTGAAGCTTTCTTT.

The genes are TRBV5-4 and TRBJ2-7; 8 nucleotides line up with TRBD2. V lost 3 bases to trimming and J lost 8 bases; unmatched junction nucleotides: 13. The CDR3 runs 15 residues. CDR1 and CDR2 from the germline V gene are SGHNT and YYREEE (reference sequence). CDR3 DNA: TGTGCCAGCAGCTATACTAGCGGCTTTCAATACAAGCAGTACTTC. Translating gives CASSYTSGFQYKQYF.

The chain joins TRBV4-1 to TRBJ2-5; 12 positions agree with TRBD2. Germline trimming cut 1 base from V and 4 bases from J; bases unmatched to any gene: 13. The CDR3 runs 19 residues. From germline, CDR1 is MGHRA and CDR2 YSYEKL. CDR3 sequence: CASSQARLAGVKRGETQYF. The DNA for the CDR3 is TGCGCCAGCAGCCAAGCCCGACTAGCGGGAGTTAAGAGAGGAGAGACCCAGTACTTC.

V gene TRBV10-3 combines with J gene TRBJ2-5, with 7 bases fitting TRBD1. The CDR3 extends over 14 amino acids. Germline trimming cut 3 bases from V and 6 bases from J; bases unmatched to any gene: 7. Germline CDR1 and CDR2: ENHRY and SYGVKD. Here the CDR3 reads CAISEGAGGQTQYF. The CDR3 DNA is TGTGCCATCAGTGAAGGGGCAGGGGGACAGACCCAGTACTTC.

The table lists this clone with a few counts. This chain uses TRBV7-2 with TRBJ2-7; TRBD2 matches 9 bases. Per germline, CDR1 SGHTA and CDR2 FQGNSA. The ends lost 4 bases at V and 7 bases at J; junction bases unmatched: 8. This CDR3 is built from 14 residues. The CDR3: CASSYLAGDIEQYV. The CDR3, as DNA: TGTGCCAGCAGCTACTTAGCGGGAGATATAGAGCAGTACGTC.